The 20 T cell receptor beta chains below come from one sample, sequenced in a study of PD-1 blockade in classical Hodgkin lymphoma. Time point indicated: cycle 4 day 1 (C4D1), after less than seven weeks of nivolumab. Following autologous stem cell transplantation, relapse occurred in every patient, and exposure to brentuximab vedotin varied. Sequencing used immunoSEQ multiplex PCR; TCRdb keeps in-frame clones, though not all of them. There are 20,000 or so clones in the sample; over 75% occur only once, and roughly 22% lies in the top ten. Sequences were derived from peripheral blood mononuclear cells (PBMCs), sampled before the fourth cycle of nivolumab. The receptors come from a human donor with classical Hodgkin lymphoma.

By frequency in the sample, this clone is medium-sized. The chain combines TRBV19 with TRBJ2-1; no clear D gene. Germline assignment: CDR1 LNHDA and CDR2 SQIVND (reference sequence). The V and J ends lost 6 bases and 5 bases respectively, with 11 bases between them. This CDR3 has 13 amino acids. CDR3 residues: CASRAITNNEQFF. CDR3 in DNA: TGTGCCAGTAGAGCTATCACCAACAATGAGCAGTTCTTC.

This clone was detected once. The V gene is TRBV6-6, the J gene TRBJ2-7, with D tentatively TRBD1 or TRBD2 (5 bases each). The CDR3 length is 16 residues. Germline CDR1 reads MNHNY; CDR2 reads SVGAGI (reference sequence). V was cut by 2 bases and J by 4 bases, with 18 bases left in between. The CDR3 here is CASSYPMGPQNYEQYF. The CDR3 DNA sequence: TGTGCCAGCAGTTACCCTATGGGACCGCAGAATTACGAGCAGTACTTC.

V gene TRBV2 combines with J gene TRBJ2-5; D is uncertain. The J call may be faulty, since TRBJ2-7 better matches the DNA end. Germline CDR1 and CDR2: SNHLY and FYNNEI. The CDR3 extends over 13 amino acids. The CDR3 protein is CATEGQVSYEQYF. As DNA, the CDR3 is TGTGCCACCGAAGGCCAGGTCTCCTACGAGCAGTACTTC.

The chain recombines TRBV2 with TRBJ2-4; D is perhaps TRBD1 or TRBD2 (5 bases each). Germline CDR1 and CDR2: SNHLY and FYNNEI. The CDR3 has 14 amino acids. Trimming pared 4 bases from V and 6 bases from J, leaving 13 bases between. The CDR3 is CASSGTGQGNIQYF. The CDR3, as DNA: TGTGCCAGCAGTGGAACGGGGCAGGGAAACATTCAGTACTTC.

The chain joins TRBV4-2 to TRBJ1-5; the D gene is possibly TRBD1 (6 bases). CDR3 length: 14 residues. V shed 1 base and J shed 3 bases, with 7 bases lying between them. The germline V gene has CDR1 LGHNA and CDR2 YNFKEQ. The CDR3 coding sequence is TGTGCCAGCAGCCAAGCAGGGGACAATCAGCCCCAGCATTTT. This gives the protein CASSQAGDNQPQHF.

This chain joins TRBV7-6 and TRBJ2-5, with 9 nucleotides matching TRBD2. The J segment lost 5 bases and the V segment lost 4 bases, leaving 14 bases of the junction unmatched. Germline loops: CDR1 SGHVS, CDR2 FNYEAQ. The CDR3 covers 17 residues. The CDR3 DNA sequence: TGTGCCAGCAGCTCCCGAACAACTAGCGGGTCTGGGGAGACCCAGTACTTC. It translates to CASSSRTTSGSGETQYF.

The chain has TRBV2 and TRBJ1-2; D is possibly TRBD1 (5 bases). V lost 4 bases, J lost 4 bases, and 13 bases lay in between. The germline gives CDR1 SNHLY, CDR2 FYNNEI. The CDR3 spans 14 residues. CDR3 loop: CASSVGEGTYGYTF. CDR3 nucleotide sequence: TGTGCCAGCAGTGTGGGGGAGGGGACCTATGGCTACACCTTC.

The chain links TRBV2 to TRBJ2-2; 10 nucleotides match TRBD2. The V gene's germline CDR1 is SNHLY and CDR2 FYNNEI. This CDR3 region has 18 residues. The trim removed 6 bases at V and 2 bases at J, leaving 12 bases unmatched. In DNA form, the CDR3 reads TGTGCCAGCAGGGACAGCCTAGCGGGGGCCTTTAACACCGGGGAGCTGTTTTTT. It encodes CASRDSLAGAFNTGELFF.

The table lists this clone with a count of one. The rearrangement uses TRBV6-5 and TRBJ2-2; possibly TRBD1 for D (6 bases). This CDR3 has 16 residues. Germline V CDR1 and CDR2: MNHEY, SVGAGI. V lost 1 base to trimming and J lost 5 bases, with 14 bases between them. Written as DNA, the CDR3 is TGTGCCAGCAGTTACTTAGCAATCACAGGGACCGGGGAGCTGTTTTTT. Translation: CASSYLAITGTGELFF.

The CDR3 bases are TGTGCCAGCAGTTGGGGACAGGGGATTGAAAAACTGTTTTTT. This sequence encodes CASSWGQGIEKLFF. V is TRBV6-5 and J is TRBJ1-4; 10 positions match TRBD1. The germline gives CDR1 MNHEY, CDR2 SVGAGI. Trimming took 4 bases from V and 7 from J; bases not matched to a gene: 3. The CDR3 loop spans 14 amino acids.

The gene calls are TRBV11-3 and TRBJ2-5; the match to TRBD2 covers 9 bases. Trimming removed 5 bases from V and 1 base from J; junction bases left unmatched: 8. The CDR3 is 16 residues long. Germline assignment: CDR1 SGHNT and CDR2 YENEEA. CDR3 sequence reads: CASSLGGRGGQETQYF. Here the CDR3 DNA reads TGTGCCAGCAGCCTTGGAGGGCGGGGGGGCCAAGAGACCCAGTACTTC.

The rearrangement uses TRBV6-5 and TRBJ1-6, with 10 bases fitting TRBD1. Trimming at V came to 2 bases and at J to 7 bases, leaving 5 bases not matched to a gene. This CDR3 contains 16 residues. CDR1 MNHEY and CDR2 SVGAGI come from the germline V gene. The CDR3 bases are TGTGCCAGCAGTTACCAACAGGGACAGGGGAATTCACCCCTCCACTTT. Its protein is CASSYQQGQGNSPLHF.

The V gene is TRBV13, the J gene TRBJ2-3, with 14 nucleotides matching TRBD2. J gave up 2 bases and V 5 bases, and 9 bases lay outside the gene matches. The length of the CDR3 is 18 residues. CDR1 is PRHDT and CDR2 is FYEKMQ in the germline V gene (reference sequence). CDR3 loop: CASSPGTSGSKYTDTQYF. The CDR3 coding sequence is TGTGCCAGCAGCCCCGGGACTAGCGGGAGTAAATACACAGATACGCAGTATTTT.

The chain has TRBV7-2 and TRBJ1-6; possibly TRBD1 for D (6 bases). Trimming took off 6 bases at V and 4 bases at J, with 16 bases between the two ends. Looked up from germline, CDR1 is SGHTA and CDR2 is FQGNSA. This CDR3 spans 16 amino acids. The CDR3 here is CASRSPGAGYNSPLHF. CDR3 sequence (DNA): TGTGCCAGCAGATCCCCAGGGGCCGGATATAATTCACCCCTCCACTTT.

The chain's CDR3 is CASSLGGRTQETQYF. The CDR3 nucleotides are TGTGCCAGCAGCTTAGGCGGGCGAACCCAAGAGACCCAGTACTTC. The J gene is TRBJ2-5, the V gene TRBV5-8; tentative D call: TRBD2 (5 bases). Per germline, CDR1 SGHTS and CDR2 YDEGEE. Trimming pared 2 bases from V and 1 base from J, leaving 12 bases between. The length of the CDR3 is 15 residues.

This chain uses TRBV9 with TRBJ2-3; the D is unclear. CDR1 SGDLS and CDR2 YYNGEE come from the germline V gene. The V gene lost 0 bases and the J gene lost 5 bases, with 7 bases spanning the gap. There are 13 residues in the CDR3. CDR3 sequence reads: CASSVGWGDTQYF. CDR3 DNA: TGTGCCAGCAGCGTAGGGTGGGGAGATACGCAGTATTTT.

This chain connects TRBV6-1 to TRBJ1-1; D possibly corresponds to TRBD1 (5 bases). The CDR3 sequence is 20 residues long. CDR1 MNHNS and CDR2 SASEGT come from the germline V gene. V was trimmed by 4 bases and J by 4 bases, leaving 31 bases between them. The CDR3 here is CASSVRPAGGWGLGSTEAFF. CDR3 nucleotide sequence: TGTGCCAGCAGTGTACGACCGGCGGGGGGATGGGGTCTTGGGAGCACTGAAGCTTTCTTT.

The V call is TRBV5-4, the J call TRBJ2-2, with D unclear. CDR1 and CDR2 from the germline V gene are SGHNT and YYREEE (reference sequence). Deletions cut 7 bases from V and 2 bases from J, with 15 bases between. This CDR3 spans 15 amino acids. This chain's CDR3 is CASADGSGNTGELFF. Written as DNA, the CDR3 is TGTGCCAGCGCCGACGGTTCGGGTAACACCGGGGAGCTGTTTTTT.

A few counts support this clone. The chain recombines TRBV9 with TRBJ1-2; possibly TRBD1 for D (5 bases). The CDR3 totals 15 residues. V gave up 3 bases and J gave up 4 bases, with 16 bases separating them. Germline CDR1 reads SGDLS; CDR2 reads YYNGEE. CDR3 nucleotide sequence: TGTGCCAGCAGCGAGGGGTGGACTGCACTCTATGGCTACACCTTC. Amino acid sequence: CASSEGWTALYGYTF.

The rearrangement joins TRBV6-5 to TRBJ2-3; D gene uncertain. Trimming took 6 bases from V and 3 from J, leaving 10 bases between them. This CDR3 is 13 amino acids long. In germline, CDR1 is MNHEY, CDR2 SVGAGI. Written as DNA, the CDR3 is TGTGCCAGCAGGTCCTTTCGGACAGATACGCAGTATTTT. Its translation is CASRSFRTDTQYF.